This T cell receptor beta chain came from a study of follicular helper T cells after annual influenza vaccination. About the research overall: Across the 2013-2014, 2014-2015 and 2015-2016 vaccination seasons, some subjects were resampled.

With V trimmed by 5 bases and J by 3 bases, 6 bases remained unmatched. The CDR3 has 17 amino acids. Germline V CDR1 and CDR2: LNHDA, SQIVND (reference sequence). Time point noted: 2014-2015 season, 7 days after vaccination. Excluded were substance abuse, HIV/AIDS, active cancer, immunomodulatory drugs and active illness. There are a few counts of this clone. Its antigen is as yet unknown. Some clones are missing from TCRdb's copy, which holds only in-frame ones; the method was immunoSEQ multiplex PCR. The table records nearly 15,000 clones, around 85% of them present only once. Regarding the study as a whole: Successive annual vaccinations recalled a recurrent oligoclonal ICOS+CD38+ cTfh response with influenza-specific clonotypes.

This chain connects TRBV19 to TRBJ2-6; TRBD1 matches at 11 bases. The starting material was CXCR5+ CD38- circulating T follicular helper cells from blood, obtained 7 days after influenza vaccination. Subset: circulating Tfh, non-naive CD4+CXCR5+PD-1+ (ICOS+CD38+ or ICOS-CD38-). This TCR was recovered from an adult who received the influenza vaccine. The CDR3 loop is CASSWDRGFDGANVLTF. The CDR3 DNA follows: TGTGCCAGTAGTTGGGACAGGGGGTTCGATGGGGCCAACGTCCTGACTTTC.